This TCR beta chain was recovered during a study of post-analysis software for immune sequencing data. For the study at large: Progressive-relapsing, secondary progressive and relapsing-remitting multiple sclerosis were among the disease courses included. The study, taken as a whole, reports: Clustering by F measure revealed strong co-clustering among samples prepared together in one batch. Among 4 or 5 TRBV segments more frequent in patients than controls were TRBV5-6, TRBV5-1 and TRBV20-1.

Of note for this clonotype: Its antigen is currently unknown.

Unique molecular identifiers featured in each of the TCR beta cDNA libraries. T cells numbering about 0.9 to 10 million yielded cDNA molecules that totaled approximately 500,000. TCRdb independently ran MiXCR on the PCR reads; one entry per CDR3 protein. The sample lists around 710,000 distinct CDR3 sequences; 46% were seen once. The V segment lost 3 bases and the J segment 5 bases; nucleotides outside the gene matches: 2. The CDR3 is 12 residues long. Germline-derived CDR1 and CDR2 are SQVTM and ANQGSEA. The chain has TRBV29-1 and TRBJ2-3, with 7 bases fitting TRBD2. This receptor was identified in a girl aged 10 to 17 with multiple sclerosis. The sequenced sample consisted of blood. Here the CDR3 DNA reads TGCAGCGTTGATGGGGGGGAAGATACGCAGTATTTT. This encodes CSVDGGEDTQYF.